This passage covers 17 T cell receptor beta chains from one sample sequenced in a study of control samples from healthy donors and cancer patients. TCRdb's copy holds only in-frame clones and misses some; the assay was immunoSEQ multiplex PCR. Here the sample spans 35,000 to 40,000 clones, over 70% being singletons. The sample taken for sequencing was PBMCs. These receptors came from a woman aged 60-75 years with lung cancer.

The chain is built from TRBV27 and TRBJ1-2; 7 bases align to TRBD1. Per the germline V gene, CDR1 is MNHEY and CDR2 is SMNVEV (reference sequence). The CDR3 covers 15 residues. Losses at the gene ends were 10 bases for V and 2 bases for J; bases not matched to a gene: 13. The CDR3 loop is CATSGGTATNYGYTF. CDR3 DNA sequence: TGTGCCACCTCCGGAGGGACAGCAACCAACTATGGCTACACCTTC.

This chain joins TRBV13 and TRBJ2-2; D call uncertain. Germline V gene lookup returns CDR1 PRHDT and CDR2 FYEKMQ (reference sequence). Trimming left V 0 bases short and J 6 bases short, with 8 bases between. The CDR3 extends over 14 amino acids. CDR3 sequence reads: CASSLGPPAGELFF. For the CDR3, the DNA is TGTGCCAGCAGCTTAGGCCCCCCTGCCGGGGAGCTGTTTTTT.

Here the CDR3 reads CATRASLADEQYF. The CDR3 DNA reads as TGTGCCACCAGGGCAAGCTTAGCCGACGAGCAGTACTTC. J is TRBJ2-7 and V is TRBV10-3; TRBD1 is a possible D gene (5 bases). The CDR3 extends over 13 amino acids. The ends were cut back, 10 bases at V and 5 bases at J, with 18 bases in the middle. Germline assignment: CDR1 ENHRY and CDR2 SYGVKD.

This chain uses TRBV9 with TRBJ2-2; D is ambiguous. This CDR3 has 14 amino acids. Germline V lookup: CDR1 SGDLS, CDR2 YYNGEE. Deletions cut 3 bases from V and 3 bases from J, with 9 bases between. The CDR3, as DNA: TGTGCCAGCAGCGGAGGTGGGCACACCGGGGAGCTGTTTTTT. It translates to CASSGGGHTGELFF.

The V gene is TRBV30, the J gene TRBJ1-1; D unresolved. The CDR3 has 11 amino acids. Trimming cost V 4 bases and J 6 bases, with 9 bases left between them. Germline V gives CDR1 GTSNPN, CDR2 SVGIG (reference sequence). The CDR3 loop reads CAWNAGAEAFF. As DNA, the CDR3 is TGTGCCTGGAACGCGGGCGCTGAAGCTTTCTTT.

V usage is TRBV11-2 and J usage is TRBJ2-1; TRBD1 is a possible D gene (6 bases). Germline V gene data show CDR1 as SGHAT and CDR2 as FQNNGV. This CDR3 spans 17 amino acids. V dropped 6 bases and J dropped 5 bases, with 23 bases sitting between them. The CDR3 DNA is TGTGCCAGCAGTCTTACTCCAGACAGGCTTTTTGACAATGAGCAGTTCTTC. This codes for CASSLTPDRLFDNEQFF.

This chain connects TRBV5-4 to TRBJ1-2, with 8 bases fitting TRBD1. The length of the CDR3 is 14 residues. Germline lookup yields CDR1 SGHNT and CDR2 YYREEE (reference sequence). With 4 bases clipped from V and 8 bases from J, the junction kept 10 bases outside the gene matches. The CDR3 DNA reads TGTGCCAGCAGCCCGGGGACAGGACGGTGGGGCTACACCTTC. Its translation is CASSPGTGRWGYTF.

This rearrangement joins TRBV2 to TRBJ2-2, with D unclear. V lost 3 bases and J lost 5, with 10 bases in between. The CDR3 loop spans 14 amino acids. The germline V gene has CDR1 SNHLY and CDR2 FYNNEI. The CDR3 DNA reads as TGTGCCAGCAGTGATCTGGTAGAAACCGGGGAGCTGTTTTTT. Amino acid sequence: CASSDLVETGELFF.

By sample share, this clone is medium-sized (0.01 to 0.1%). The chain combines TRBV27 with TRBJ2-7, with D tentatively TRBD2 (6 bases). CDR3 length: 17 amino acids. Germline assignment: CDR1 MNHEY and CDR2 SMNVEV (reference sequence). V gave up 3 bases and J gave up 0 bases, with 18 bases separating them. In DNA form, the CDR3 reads TGTGCCAGCAGTTTTTCCTCGGGACTGGGGATCTCCTACGAGCAGTACTTC. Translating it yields CASSFSSGLGISYEQYF.

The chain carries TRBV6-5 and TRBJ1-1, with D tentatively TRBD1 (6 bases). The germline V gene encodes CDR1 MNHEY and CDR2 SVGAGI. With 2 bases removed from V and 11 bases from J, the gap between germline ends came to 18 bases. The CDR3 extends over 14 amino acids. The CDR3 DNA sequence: TGTGCCAGCAGTTACCGAGTCCAGGGGAGTAAGGCTTTCTTT. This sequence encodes CASSYRVQGSKAFF.

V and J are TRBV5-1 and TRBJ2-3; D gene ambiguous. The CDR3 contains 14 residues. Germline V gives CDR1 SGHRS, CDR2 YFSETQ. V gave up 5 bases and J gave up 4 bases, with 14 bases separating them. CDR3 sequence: CASSYETPPDTQYF. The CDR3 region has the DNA TGCGCCAGCAGTTATGAGACTCCCCCAGATACGCAGTATTTT.

The CDR3 loop is CASSFRLAGEVEQFF. The DNA of the CDR3 is TGTGCCAGCAGCTTCAGACTAGCGGGAGAAGTTGAGCAGTTCTTC. The J gene is TRBJ2-1, the V gene TRBV7-9; 12 bases match TRBD2. The CDR3 runs 15 residues. V was clipped by 3 bases and J by 9 bases; unmatched bases: 6. Germline CDR1 is SEHNR and CDR2 is FQNEAQ (reference sequence).

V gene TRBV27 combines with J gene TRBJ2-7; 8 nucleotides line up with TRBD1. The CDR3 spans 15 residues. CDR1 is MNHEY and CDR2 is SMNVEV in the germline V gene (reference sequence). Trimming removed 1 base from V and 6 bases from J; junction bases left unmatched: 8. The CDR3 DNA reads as TGTGCCAGCAGTTTATTCTGGCAGGGGGCACCCGAGCAGTACTTC. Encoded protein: CASSLFWQGAPEQYF.

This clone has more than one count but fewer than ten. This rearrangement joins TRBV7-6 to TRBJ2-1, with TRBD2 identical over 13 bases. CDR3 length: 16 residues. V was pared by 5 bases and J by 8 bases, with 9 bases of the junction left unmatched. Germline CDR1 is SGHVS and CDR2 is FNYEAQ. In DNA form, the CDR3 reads TGTGCCAGCAGCCCTTACTCACTAGCGGGGGGGTATGAGCAGTTCTTC. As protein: CASSPYSLAGGYEQFF.

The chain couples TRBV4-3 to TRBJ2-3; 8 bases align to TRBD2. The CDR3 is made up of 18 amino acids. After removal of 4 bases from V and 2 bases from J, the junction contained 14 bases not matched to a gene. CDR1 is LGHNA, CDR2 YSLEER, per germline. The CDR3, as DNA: TGCGCCAGCAGCCGCTGGGCGGGAGGACCGAAATTCACAGATACGCAGTATTTT. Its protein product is CASSRWAGGPKFTDTQYF.

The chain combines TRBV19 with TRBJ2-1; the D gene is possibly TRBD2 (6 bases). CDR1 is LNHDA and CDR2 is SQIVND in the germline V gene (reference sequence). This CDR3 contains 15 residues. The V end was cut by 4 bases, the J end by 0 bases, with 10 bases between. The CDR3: CASSTGGSSYNEQFF. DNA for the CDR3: TGTGCCAGTAGTACAGGAGGGAGCTCCTACAATGAGCAGTTCTTC.

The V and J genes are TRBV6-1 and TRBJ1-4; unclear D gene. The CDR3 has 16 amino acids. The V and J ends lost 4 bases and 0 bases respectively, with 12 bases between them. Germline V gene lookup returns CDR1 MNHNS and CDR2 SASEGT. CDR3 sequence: CASSANPVATNEKLFF. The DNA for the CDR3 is TGTGCCAGCAGTGCGAATCCAGTTGCAACTAATGAAAAACTGTTTTTT.